A single TCR beta chain is shown here with its context. This sample is drawn from a study of blood T cell repertoires in COVID-19. About the research overall: Italy, Spain and the United States were the sources of the convalescent and acute COVID-19 samples. T cells, B-cell-depleted T cells, or PBMCs supplied cDNA or gDNA.

The CDR3 length is 16 residues. The V end was cut by 3 bases, the J end by 3 bases, with 14 bases between. The V gene's germline CDR1 is LGHDT and CDR2 YNNKEL (reference sequence). Authors' analysis steps: Estimation of nucleated cell counts relied on the amplification of reference gene primers. The protocol was immunoSEQ multiplex PCR, while the TCRdb copy is restricted to in-frame clones and leaves out a portion. The V and J calls and clone size are taken from that table; D and trimming were inferred from the DNA. The table includes 110,000 to 150,000 clones, 87% detected once. Sequencing was carried out using peripheral blood. The chain joins TRBV3-1 (or the pseudogene TRBV3-2) to TRBJ2-2; D is perhaps TRBD2 (6 bases). This clonotype was obtained from a woman aged 35 to 49 with acute or convalescent COVID-19. The CDR3 sequence is CASSHTGGVYTGELFF. In nucleotides, the CDR3 is TGTGCCAGCAGCCACACTGGAGGGGTGTACACCGGGGAGCTGTTTTTT.